The TCR beta chain under discussion was sequenced for a study of blood T cell repertoires in COVID-19. The table came from immunoSEQ multiplex PCR; TCRdb's copy has only in-frame clones and leaves some out. In the table there are about 210,000 clones, roughly 85% of which are singletons. This CDR3 has 17 amino acids. Deletions cut 0 bases from V and 0 bases from J, with 15 bases between. The germline V gene has CDR1 MNHEY and CDR2 SVGEGT. This receptor was taken from a woman aged 70-85 years with COVID-19, enrolled during active disease. Sequences were obtained from peripheral blood. The V call is TRBV6-2 or TRBV6-3, the J call TRBJ2-7; D might be TRBD1 (6 bases). In nucleotides, the CDR3 is TGTGCCAGCAGTTACTCGAGTAATCGGGACAACTCCTACGAGCAGTACTTC. The encoded protein is CASSYSSNRDNSYEQYF.